This T cell receptor beta chain was identified in a study of cytomegalovirus exposure and HLA in healthy donors (dated by TCRdb to about 2017). Broadly, across the study: According to an earlier analysis of a few hundred of the donors, about 179 million T cells yielded over 100 million unique TCR beta sequences and roughly 280 Gb of sequence data. Every repertoire in the discovery cohort had been generated on one and the same sequencing platform. A separate validation cohort of 90 to 150 different subjects was used in addition to the roughly 640-subject first cohort. The study profiled the T cell repertoires of 500 to 800 subjects by immunosequencing and related them to cytomegalovirus serostatus. Alongside the repertoire data, information on donor age, sex, ethnicity and CMV serostatus was compiled. Across some 400 genotyped donors of the cohort, an average of 235,054 unique TCR beta nucleotide sequences per donor were sequenced, and 15% to 20% of those sequences were non-productive. A later genetic analysis took genome-wide SNP genotypes for about 65% of the 666 donors and used that subset as a discovery cohort. To predict cytomegalovirus infection status, the study combined high-throughput TCR immunosequencing, statistical association of individual TCRs with disease status, and machine learning. The number of donors typed differed by locus, with roughly 620-630 for A, B, C, DRB1 and DQB1, roughly 550 for DQA1, about 610 for DPA1, and around 460 for DPB1. Of the approximately 400 genotyped donors, more than 75% were placed in the genetic ancestry cluster associated with self-reported Caucasian donors. In a later analysis, previously published TCR beta repertoires from about 670 donors were re-analyzed and high-resolution HLA genotyping was added so that TCR occurrence patterns could be studied. The study aimed to test whether signatures of past pathogen exposure could be identified by cataloging public T cell receptors. Rather than drawing on any new phenotypic data, the later analysis identified candidate immune exposures from TCR beta sequences and the way those sequences occurred across donors. An early release that covered fewer than 750 HLA-typed donors contained approximately 300 gigabases of sequencing data and about 93 million unique TCR sequences. Class I and class II HLA loci were covered by the typing at four-digit resolution. Several DR-DQ haplotypes were handled as single units for association and clustering because linkage in the cohort was strong. In an earlier analysis of 500 to 650 of the donors, high-throughput TCR beta sequencing was used to judge whether each TCR beta V gene segment behaved as functional or pseudogenic.

The protocol used for the library was the immunoSEQ multiplex PCR assay. For the multiplex PCR, a mixture combining 60 forward primers for TCR Vbeta segments and 13 reverse primers for TCR Jbeta segments was used. The CDR3 region of rearranged TCR beta genes was amplified from genomic DNA by a multiplex PCR assay. The amplified TCR beta libraries were sequenced on the Illumina HiSeq System as 87-base-pair reads. As for how the authors treated the data: A later analysis tallied tens of millions of unique TCR beta chains across the 700 or so repertoires, and around 9.9 million of those chains were shared by two or more donors. A nearest-neighbor algorithm error-corrected the raw reads and collapsed the reads into unique sequences, merging closely related sequences to remove PCR and sequencing errors. V, D and J gene segments were assigned by aligning CDR3 sequences to IMGT reference sequences. For a sequence to be retained, at least a six-nucleotide match to both a V gene segment and a J gene segment was required. A rearrangement was called productive if the CDR3 had no stop codons and remained in frame with V and J, and every other rearrangement was called non-productive. CDR3 was defined by IMGT convention, running from the second conserved V-encoded cysteine to the conserved J-encoded phenylalanine. Sequences without an unambiguous match to a single V gene segment were excluded from the earlier analysis of approximately 600 of the donors. In an earlier analysis of some 590 of the donors, a V segment was called functional when productive rearrangements were above 56.7%, and segregating when the standard deviation between donors exceeded 5%. A statistical classification framework was built for diagnosing cytomegalovirus status from the catalog of TCR beta chain sequences. In a later analysis, V and J genes were assigned by comparing TCR nucleotide sequences against IMGT/GENE-DB human TR gene sequences. The TCRdist pipeline was used in a later analysis to assign CDR3 sequences and most-parsimonious VDJ recombination scenarios. A later analysis defined each TCR beta chain by its CDR3 amino acid sequence plus V-gene family, and excluded reads lacking a unique V-gene family. To address suspected cross-contamination and a sequencing artifact, a later analysis removed a few hundred highly shared, low-generation-probability nucleotide sequences. For each public chain, a later analysis derived a clonal expansion index from normalized ranks of inferred template counts within each repertoire. A later analysis computed generation probabilities with a VDJ recombination model fitted to out-of-frame rearrangements, and checked the results against IGoR. In a later analysis, hypergeometric tests were used to score TCR-TCR, TCR-HLA and TCR-CMV co-occurrence, with a repertoire-size bias correction applied to TCR pairs. In a later analysis, false discovery rates were estimated by permuting HLA or CMV assignments 20 times. A later analysis grouped co-occurring TCRs with DBSCAN, adding TCRdist sequence similarity when clustering within HLA-allele-positive subsets. Repertoires with fewer than 30,000 or more than 120,000 public chains were left out of co-occurrence clustering, as were about 5 repertoires with anomalous nucleotide sharing. TCRdb retrieved this table from immuneACCESS and kept in-frame rearrangements only. Not all clones are present; in checked studies, unresolved V genes account for under half, and no reason is known for the remainder. V, J and clone size were drawn from that table, and D and trimming were deduced from the DNA. The sample table on file contains tens of thousands of clones. Of the sample, approximately 1.5% is held by the ten largest clones.

With regard to this clone: The specificity of this receptor is unknown.

The cohort comprised around 690 healthy bone marrow donors. At the time of sampling, every cohort member was nominally healthy, though immune exposures that went unrecorded were likely present. The donor was CMV seronegative and was included in the group of a few hundred seronegative cohort members. Each donor provided a peripheral blood sample, and peripheral blood mononuclear cells were used for TCR beta sequencing. Genomic DNA extraction from the blood cell samples was performed with the Qiagen DNeasy Blood Extraction Kit. Broader findings and caveats from the paper: Broadly in line with IMGT annotations, most TCR beta V segments showed up in productive rearrangements about 90% or about 30% of the time in an earlier analysis of 587 of the donors. When HLA alleles, especially DR and DQ, strongly co-occurred, TCR associations were difficult to assign to individual alleles. Compared with the roughly 670-donor mean, donors in an Asian-associated ancestry cluster had fewer N-insertions in productive TCRs, according to a later genetic analysis. V-gene and J-gene trimming of TCR beta chains was associated with a missense DCLRE1C variant in a later genetic analysis, and the association was replicated in an independent cohort. HLA typing was unavailable for some donors at each locus, so association tests used only the typed subset. The study listed 150 to 200 TCR beta chains as associated with cytomegalovirus. Immune exposure information for the cohort was limited to CMV serostatus. In a later analysis, TCR association rates were found to vary across HLA loci, with the most associated TCRs seen for DRB1 alleles and the fewest for HLA-C alleles. While some public TCRs were present in many individuals, most TCR sequences turned up only very rarely across donors. A later analysis associated approximately 17,000 TCR beta sequences with specific HLA alleles at a false discovery rate of 0.05. In a later analysis, most CMV-associated TCR beta chains were found to appear HLA-restricted, with HLA associations seemingly driven largely by CMV exposure. In vitro tests confirmed that a few of the cytomegalovirus-associated TCR beta chains recognize cytomegalovirus antigens. A further reported finding was that TCR beta sequences accurately predicted the HLA-A and HLA-B alleles for most subjects in the first cohort. This cohort had only TCR beta chains sequenced, and the lack of alpha or paired-chain data limited which features could be detected. In a later analysis, HLA-associated TCR beta chains were found to be more clonally expanded and to have lower generation probabilities than equally common non-associated chains. Some IMGT-functional V segments, including TRBV6-2 and TRBV6-3, could not be told apart with the 87-base-pair reads, so those segments were excluded. A later analysis reported that several top co-occurrence clusters appeared linked to parvovirus B19, influenza, CMV and Epstein-Barr virus. The authors suggested that the approach could potentially be extended to other disease states and immunological phenotypes. Cytomegalovirus status was reported to be diagnosed by the classifier with high specificity and sensitivity in both the original and validation cohorts. The sequencing pipeline was judged likely to have produced a cluster of highly shared sequence variants as a technical artifact. Linkage disequilibrium might explain the correlated functional status among segregating V segments, but an unknown experimental factor could not be ruled out. Seventeen rarely observed V segments, including chromosome 9 orphons, were excluded from the earlier analysis of almost 600 of the donors because counts were too low. The presence/absence analyses assumed that sequencing depth was roughly uniform across donors, and that assumption may not be true.

V is cut by 4 bases and J by 7 bases, and the space between the germline ends is 13 bases. The CDR3 holds 13 amino acids from the cysteine to the phenylalanine. Only the CDR3 DNA is retained, 39 bases long and in frame from the first base. The germline V gene provides CDR1 SGHTA and CDR2 FQGTGA. This TCR came from a woman aged 60-75 years in good health and CMV-seronegative. This sequence uses TRBV7-3 and TRBJ1-1; a weak D assignment points to TRBD1 (6 bases agree). The sample consisted of PBMCs. The CDR3 region has the sequence CASSSDRTVEAFF. The nucleotide sequence is given as TGTGCCAGCAGCTCAGATCGGACAGTTGAAGCTTTCTTT.